This T cell receptor beta chain was retrieved from a study of PD-L1 blockade in urothelial cancer. Study-level background: At 6 weeks and at 3 weeks (second dose) after treatment start, blood was analyzed. Findings of the study overall: More expansion of tumor-associated blood clones, seen at 3 weeks, marked durable-benefit patients.

The time point denotes: pretreatment peripheral blood. The patients had locally advanced or metastatic urothelial carcinoma. What went into each PCR as a spike was synthetic TCR analog templates. The repertoire was sequenced with immunoSEQ multiplex PCR; TCRdb's copy has only in-frame clones and lacks some. The table lists roughly 54,000 clones, around nine tenths of them singletons. After removal of 3 bases from V and 4 bases from J, the junction contained 10 bases not matched to a gene. CDR1 and CDR2 from the germline V gene are SGHTA and FQGNSA. There are 18 residues in the CDR3. In the case of this clone: What it binds is unknown.

V gene TRBV7-2 combines with J gene TRBJ2-5, with 14 bases identical to TRBD2. Source: PBMCs, taken around atezolizumab (anti-PD-L1) treatment. The sequence was collected from a woman aged 60-75 years with urothelial cancer. DNA of the CDR3: TGTGCCAGCAGCTTCCCGGGACTAGCGGGAGTAGGGGGAGAGACCCAGTACTTC. It codes for CASSFPGLAGVGGETQYF.